One sample yielded the 3 T cell receptor beta chains listed below, sequenced in a study of blood T cell repertoires in COVID-19. The method was immunoSEQ multiplex PCR; TCRdb's version includes in-frame clones alone and lacks a portion of them. The table shows roughly 120,000 clones, with around 86% occurring only once. Source material: peripheral blood. Receptor source: a man in his forties or fifties with acute or convalescent COVID-19.

CDR3 bases: TGTGCCAGCAGCTTAAGGGTCGGAGGGACAGGACAAGAGACCCAGTACTTC. Translated, it gives CASSLRVGGTGQETQYF. The J gene is TRBJ2-5, the V gene TRBV7-2; 8 positions match TRBD1. The CDR3 sequence is 17 residues long. Germline-derived CDR1 and CDR2 are SGHTA and FQGNSA. V was pared by 2 bases and J by 2 bases, with 10 bases of the junction left unmatched.

On this clone itself: Other DNA variants within this sample encode the same CDR3. The DNA of the CDR3 is TGCGCCAGCAGCAAGTTCGTAGTCTCTGGGGCCAACGTCCTGACTTTC. Encoded protein: CASSKFVVSGANVLTF. The chain has TRBV5-1 and TRBJ2-6, with D hard to call. V lost 4 bases and J lost 0, with 11 bases in between. Germline values: CDR1 SGHRS, CDR2 YFSETQ. The CDR3 runs to 16 residues.

The chain joins TRBV19 to TRBJ1-1; D is ambiguous. Trimming stripped 7 bases from V and 6 bases from J, with 12 bases between. Looked up from germline, CDR1 is LNHDA and CDR2 is SQIVND (reference sequence). The CDR3 is 12 amino acids. In DNA, the CDR3 is TGTGCCAGTATTCGGGGTAAGGCTGAAGCTTTCTTT. Amino acid sequence: CASIRGKAEAFF. The full variable domain, its missing parts supplied by reference TRBV19 and TRBJ1-1, is DGGITQSPKYLFRKEGQNVTLSCEQNLNHDAMYWYRQDPGQGLRLIYYSQIVNDFQKGDIAEGYSVSREKKESFPLTVTSAQKNPTAFYLCASIRGKAEAFFGQGTRLTVV.